Detailed here is one T cell receptor (beta chain). TCRdb's table, derived via immunoSEQ multiplex PCR, lists solely in-frame clones and lacks some. The data hold approximately 100,000 clones, with approximately 90% observed a single time. This sample is drawn from a study of control samples from healthy donors and cancer patients. The CDR3 sequence is 13 residues long. Germline CDR1 reads SGDLS; CDR2 reads YYNGEE. With 2 bases removed from V and 1 base from J, the gap between germline ends came to 6 bases. Input material: blood. This TCR derives from a woman in her fifties or sixties in good health. The gene calls are TRBV9 and TRBJ1-1, with D tentatively TRBD1 (5 bases). In nucleotides, the CDR3 is TGTGCCAGCAGCGTTAGGGGGAACACTGAAGCTTTCTTT. Translation: CASSVRGNTEAFF.